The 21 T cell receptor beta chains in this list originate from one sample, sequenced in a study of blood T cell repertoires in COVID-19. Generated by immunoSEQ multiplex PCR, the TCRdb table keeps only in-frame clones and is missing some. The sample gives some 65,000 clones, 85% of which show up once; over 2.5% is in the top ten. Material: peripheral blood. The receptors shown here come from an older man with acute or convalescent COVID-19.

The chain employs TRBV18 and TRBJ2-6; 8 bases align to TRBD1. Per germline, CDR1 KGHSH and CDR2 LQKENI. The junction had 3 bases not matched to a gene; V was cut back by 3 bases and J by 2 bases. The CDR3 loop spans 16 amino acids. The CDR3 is CASSPSGGAGANVLTF. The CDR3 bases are TGTGCCAGCTCACCGTCAGGGGGCGCTGGGGCCAACGTCCTGACTTTC.

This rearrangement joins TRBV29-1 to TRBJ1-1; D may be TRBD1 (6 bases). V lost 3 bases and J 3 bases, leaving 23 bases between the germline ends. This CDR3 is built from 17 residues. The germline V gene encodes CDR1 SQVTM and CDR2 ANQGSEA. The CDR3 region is CSVELIGTSEEYTEAFF. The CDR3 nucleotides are TGCAGCGTTGAGCTCATCGGGACAAGTGAAGAGTACACTGAAGCTTTCTTT.

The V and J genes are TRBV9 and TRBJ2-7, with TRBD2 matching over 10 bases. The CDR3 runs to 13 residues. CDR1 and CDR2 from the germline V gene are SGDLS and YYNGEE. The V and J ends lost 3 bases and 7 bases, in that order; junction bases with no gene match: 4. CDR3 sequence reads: CASSDGTSEEQYF. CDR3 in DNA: TGTGCCAGCAGCGACGGGACTAGCGAAGAGCAGTACTTC.

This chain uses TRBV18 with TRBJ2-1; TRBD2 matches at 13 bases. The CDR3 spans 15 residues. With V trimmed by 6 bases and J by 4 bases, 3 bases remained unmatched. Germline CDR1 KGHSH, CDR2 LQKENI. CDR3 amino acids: CASSPGLAGYNEQFF. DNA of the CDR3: TGTGCCAGCTCCCCGGGACTAGCGGGGTACAATGAGCAGTTCTTC.

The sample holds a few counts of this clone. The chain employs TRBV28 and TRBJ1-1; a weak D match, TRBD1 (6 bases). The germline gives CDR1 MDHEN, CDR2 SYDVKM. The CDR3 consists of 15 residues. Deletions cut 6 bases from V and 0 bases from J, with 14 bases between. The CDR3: CASRYSGTMNTEAFF. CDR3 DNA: TGTGCCAGCAGGTATTCCGGGACAATGAACACTGAAGCTTTCTTT.

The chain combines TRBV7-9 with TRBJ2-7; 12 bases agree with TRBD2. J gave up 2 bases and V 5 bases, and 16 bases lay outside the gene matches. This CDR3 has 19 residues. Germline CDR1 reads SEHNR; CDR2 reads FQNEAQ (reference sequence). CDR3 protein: CASSASSGLAGFNPYEQYF. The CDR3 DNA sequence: TGTGCCAGCAGCGCCTCAAGTGGACTAGCGGGATTTAACCCCTACGAGCAGTACTTC.

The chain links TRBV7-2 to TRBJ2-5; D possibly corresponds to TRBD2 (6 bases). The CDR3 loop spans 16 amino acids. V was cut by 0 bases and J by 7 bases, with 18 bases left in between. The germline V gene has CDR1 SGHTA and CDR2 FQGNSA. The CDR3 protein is CASSLAAGPFGGTQYF. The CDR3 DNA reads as TGTGCCAGCAGCTTAGCAGCGGGTCCGTTTGGGGGGACCCAGTACTTC.

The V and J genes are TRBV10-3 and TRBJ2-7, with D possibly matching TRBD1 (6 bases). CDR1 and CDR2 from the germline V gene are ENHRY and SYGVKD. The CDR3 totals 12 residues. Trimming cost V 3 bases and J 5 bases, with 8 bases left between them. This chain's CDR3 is CAISDRDNEQYF. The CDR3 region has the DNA TGTGCCATCAGTGACAGGGACAACGAGCAGTACTTC.

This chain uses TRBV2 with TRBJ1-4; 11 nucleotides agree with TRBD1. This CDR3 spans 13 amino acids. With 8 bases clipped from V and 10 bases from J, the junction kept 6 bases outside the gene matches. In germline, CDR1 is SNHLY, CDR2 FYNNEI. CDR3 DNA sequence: TGTGCCAGCCCCGGGGACAGGGGGGGAAAACTGTTTTTT. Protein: CASPGDRGGKLFF.

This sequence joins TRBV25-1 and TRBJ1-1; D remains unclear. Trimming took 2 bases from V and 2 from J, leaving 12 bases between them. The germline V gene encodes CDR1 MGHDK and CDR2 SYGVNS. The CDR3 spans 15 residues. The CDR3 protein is CASSEAKGRNTEAFF. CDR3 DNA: TGTGCCAGCAGTGAAGCGAAAGGGAGAAACACTGAAGCTTTCTTT.

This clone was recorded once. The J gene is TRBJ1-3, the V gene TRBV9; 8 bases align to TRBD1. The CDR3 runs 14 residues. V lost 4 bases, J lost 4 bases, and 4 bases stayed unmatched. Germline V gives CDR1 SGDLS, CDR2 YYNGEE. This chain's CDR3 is CASSQNRGGNTIYF. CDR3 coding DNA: TGTGCCAGCAGCCAAAACAGGGGGGGAAACACCATATATTTT.

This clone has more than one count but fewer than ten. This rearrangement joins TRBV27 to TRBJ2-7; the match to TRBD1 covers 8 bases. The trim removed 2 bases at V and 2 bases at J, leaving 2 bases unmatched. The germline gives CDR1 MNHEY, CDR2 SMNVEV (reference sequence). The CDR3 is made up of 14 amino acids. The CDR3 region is CASSLNRGTYEQYF. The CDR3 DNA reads TGTGCCAGCAGTTTAAACAGGGGGACCTACGAGCAGTACTTC.

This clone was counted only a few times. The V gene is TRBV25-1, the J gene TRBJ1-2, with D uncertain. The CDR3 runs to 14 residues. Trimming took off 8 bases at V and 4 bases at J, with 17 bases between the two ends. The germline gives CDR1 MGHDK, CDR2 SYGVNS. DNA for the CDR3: TGTGCCAGCGCCCCCGACACCCAGCTCTATGGCTACACCTTC. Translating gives CASAPDTQLYGYTF.

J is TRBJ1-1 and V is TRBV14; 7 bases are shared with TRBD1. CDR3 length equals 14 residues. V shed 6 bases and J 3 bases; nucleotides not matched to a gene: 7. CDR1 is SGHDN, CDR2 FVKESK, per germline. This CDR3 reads CASRKTGKHTEAFF. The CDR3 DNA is TGTGCCAGCAGAAAGACAGGGAAGCACACTGAAGCTTTCTTT.

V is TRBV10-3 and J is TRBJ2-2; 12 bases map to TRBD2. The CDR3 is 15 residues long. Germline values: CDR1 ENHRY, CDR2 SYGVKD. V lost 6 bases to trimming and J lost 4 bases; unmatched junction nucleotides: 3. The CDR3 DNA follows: TGTGCCATCAGCAGACTAGCGGGAGTCACCGGGGAGCTGTTTTTT. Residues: CAISRLAGVTGELFF.

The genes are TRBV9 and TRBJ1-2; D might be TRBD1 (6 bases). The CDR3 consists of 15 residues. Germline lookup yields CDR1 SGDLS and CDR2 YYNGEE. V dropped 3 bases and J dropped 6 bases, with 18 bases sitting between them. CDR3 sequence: CASSAGGAFADGYTF. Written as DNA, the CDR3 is TGTGCCAGCAGCGCCGGGGGGGCCTTCGCGGATGGCTACACCTTC.

CDR3 residues: CASSPGAFKNIQYF. The CDR3 DNA is TGTGCCAGCAGCCCAGGGGCCTTCAAAAACATTCAGTACTTC. This chain connects TRBV7-2 to TRBJ2-4; possibly TRBD1 for D (6 bases). V was trimmed by 5 bases and J by 3 bases, leaving 11 bases between them. The CDR3 length is 14 residues. The germline V gene has CDR1 SGHTA and CDR2 FQGNSA.

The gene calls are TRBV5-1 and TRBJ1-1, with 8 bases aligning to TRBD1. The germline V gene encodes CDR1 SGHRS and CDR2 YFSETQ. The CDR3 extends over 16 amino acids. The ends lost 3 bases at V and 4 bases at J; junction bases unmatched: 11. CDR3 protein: CASSSGQGAGSTEAFF. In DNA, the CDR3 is TGCGCCAGCAGCTCCGGACAGGGCGCCGGAAGCACTGAAGCTTTCTTT. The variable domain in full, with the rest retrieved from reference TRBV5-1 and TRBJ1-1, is KAGVTQTPRYLIKTRGQQVTLSCSPISGHRSVSWYQQTPGQGLQFLFEYFSETQRNKGNFPGRFSGRQFSNSRSEMNVSTLELGDSALYLCASSSGQGAGSTEAFFGQGTRLTVV.

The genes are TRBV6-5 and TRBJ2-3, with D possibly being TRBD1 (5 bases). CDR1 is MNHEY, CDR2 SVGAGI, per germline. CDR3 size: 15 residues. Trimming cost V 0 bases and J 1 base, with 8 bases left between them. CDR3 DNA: TGTGCCAGCAGTTACTCAGGGGCCCGCACAGATACGCAGTATTTT. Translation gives CASSYSGARTDTQYF.

This chain's CDR3 is CASSLQGTGPGEQYF. The DNA for the CDR3 is TGTGCCAGCAGCTTGCAAGGGACAGGGCCCGGCGAGCAGTACTTC. The rearrangement links TRBV7-2 to TRBJ2-7; 9 nucleotides agree with TRBD1. V lost 3 bases and J lost 6; bases outside the gene matches: 9. Germline V gene data show CDR1 as SGHTA and CDR2 as FQGNSA. The CDR3 is made up of 15 amino acids.

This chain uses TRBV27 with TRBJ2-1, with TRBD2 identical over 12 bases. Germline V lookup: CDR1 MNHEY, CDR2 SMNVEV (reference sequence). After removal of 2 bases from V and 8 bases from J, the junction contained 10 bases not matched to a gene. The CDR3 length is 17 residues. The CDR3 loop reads CASSLQSSGRASDEQFF. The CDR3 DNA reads TGTGCCAGCAGTTTACAGTCTAGCGGGAGGGCTTCCGATGAGCAGTTCTTC.